The text below deals with one TCR beta chain. Antigen specificity is unknown. This entry belongs to a study of T cell responses to AZD1222 COVID-19 vaccine. Study observations and caveats: A reported finding is that nearly half of spike-specific TCRs target unmutated variant regions.

V lost 0 bases and J lost 1, with 7 bases in between. This CDR3 contains 14 residues. Germline lookup yields CDR1 SGHRS and CDR2 YFSETQ. TCRdb's table, derived via immunoSEQ multiplex PCR, lists solely in-frame clones and lacks some. The table includes about 270,000 clones, around 92% detected once. The source was peripheral blood, collected 28 days after the second AZD1222 dose. The gene calls are TRBV5-1 and TRBJ1-1; D remains ambiguous. The sequence was collected from an adult who received the AZD1222 COVID-19 vaccine. The CDR3, as DNA: TGCGCCAGCAGCTTGGCTGGGAGGAACACTGAAGCTTTCTTT. Its translation is CASSLAGRNTEAFF. Full variable domain (outside the CDR3, taken from reference TRBV5-1 and TRBJ1-1): KAGVTQTPRYLIKTRGQQVTLSCSPISGHRSVSWYQQTPGQGLQFLFEYFSETQRNKGNFPGRFSGRQFSNSRSEMNVSTLELGDSALYLCASSLAGRNTEAFFGQGTRLTVV.